The T cell receptor beta chain described here comes from a study of tissue T cells after allogeneic stem cell transplantation. Described time point: mouse harvest day 14 after allogeneic transplant. Tail vein injection delivered 10^7 T-cell-depleted bone marrow cells and 10^6 splenic CD5+ T cells. Tissues came from B6→BALB/c major-mismatch GVHD mice at day 7 or 14. CDR1 and CDR2 from the germline V gene are LGHNA and YNLKQL (reference sequence). This CDR3 is 18 amino acids long. V lost 5 bases, J lost 3 bases, and 12 bases stayed unmatched. As to this clone: The antigen is not known. Gene names follow the mouse nomenclature. The CDR3 end falls 1 residue outside the read, so it is completed with the germline J gene.

TCRdb keeps only in-frame clones here, not all; method: immunoSEQ multiplex PCR. The sample lists roughly 4,800 clones, less than 35% occurring once. Broader study findings: Anatomically similar tissues had similar TCR repertoires within each patient. Only a limited share of tissue TCRs appeared in blood or spleen.

The chain is built from TRBV5 and TRBJ1-4, with 10 bases fitting TRBD1. The receptor was isolated from a female BALB/c mouse given C57BL/6 T cells with graft-versus-host disease after an allogeneic hematopoietic cell transplant. Sequencing was performed on skin. The sequenced part of the CDR3 DNA is TGTGCCAGCAGCAGCCAAGCCCCCGGGACAGGGGCCAACGAAAGATTATTT. Encoded protein: CASSSQAPGTGANERLF. The CDR3 in full is CASSSQAPGTGANERLFF.